The 14 T cell receptor beta chains below were found in one sample sequenced in a study of blood T cell repertoires in COVID-19. The data were produced by immunoSEQ multiplex PCR, yet TCRdb's version contains in-frame clones alone and is incomplete. The sample carries approximately 330,000 clones, roughly nine tenths recorded once. Specimen: PBMCs or T cells enriched from blood (not recorded which). Receptor source: a woman between 25 and 40 years old who had recovered from COVID-19.

The rearrangement links TRBV27 to TRBJ2-4, with TRBD2 matching over 13 bases. The junction had 10 bases not matched to a gene; V was cut back by 6 bases and J by 8 bases. Germline V CDR1 and CDR2: MNHEY, SMNVEV (reference sequence). The CDR3 loop spans 16 amino acids. The CDR3 reads CASSATGLAGIYIQYF. CDR3 bases: TGTGCCAGCAGCGCGACGGGACTAGCGGGAATTTACATTCAGTACTTC.

V usage is TRBV4-3 and J usage is TRBJ1-4, with unresolved D. With 0 bases removed from V and 17 bases from J, the gap between germline ends came to 16 bases. Per germline, CDR1 LGHNA and CDR2 YSLEER. This CDR3 is built from 13 residues. This CDR3 reads CASSQDASGVLFF. As DNA, the CDR3 is TGCGCCAGCAGCCAAGATGCGTCAGGTGTCCTCTTTTTT.

This chain uses TRBV19 with TRBJ2-1, with 10 bases fitting TRBD1. The CDR3 has 16 residues. CDR1 LNHDA and CDR2 SQIVND come from the germline V gene (reference sequence). The V gene end was trimmed by 7 bases and the J gene end by 9 bases; junction bases not matched to a gene: 15. CDR3 region: CASKTRDRGTPGEQFF. In DNA form, the CDR3 reads TGTGCCAGTAAAACCCGGGACAGGGGAACACCCGGTGAGCAGTTCTTC.

To note about this clone: In the same sample, other DNA sequences code for this CDR3. J is TRBJ1-2 and V is TRBV5-6; D is unresolved. V dropped 2 bases and J dropped 2 bases, with 7 bases sitting between them. CDR1 is SGHDT, CDR2 YYEEEE, per germline. The CDR3 runs to 13 residues. CDR3 sequence: CASSFGGNYGYTF. The DNA for the CDR3 is TGTGCCAGCAGCTTTGGCGGGAACTATGGCTACACCTTC.

The chain employs TRBV11-1 and TRBJ2-5; possible D gene TRBD2, 5 bases. The V end was cut by 1 base, the J end by 1 base, with 13 bases between. Germline V gene data show CDR1 as SGHAT and CDR2 as FQDESV (reference sequence). The CDR3 length is 16 residues. The CDR3 DNA is TGTGCCAGCAGCTTAGTGCCCATCGGGGTCCAAGAGACCCAGTACTTC. It is translated as CASSLVPIGVQETQYF.

V usage is TRBV6-5 and J usage is TRBJ2-1; 9 bases align to TRBD2. CDR1 is MNHEY, CDR2 SVGAGI, per germline. Losses at the gene ends were 3 bases for V and 7 bases for J; bases not matched to a gene: 10. The CDR3 length is 16 residues. CDR3 protein: CASSYSSGVGTNEQFF. Here the CDR3 DNA reads TGTGCCAGCAGTTATTCTAGCGGGGTGGGTACAAATGAGCAGTTCTTC.

The chain uses TRBV18 and TRBJ1-1, with 10 bases identical to TRBD1. Germline V gene lookup returns CDR1 KGHSH and CDR2 LQKENI. CDR3 length equals 16 residues. V was clipped by 6 bases and J by 2 bases; unmatched bases: 9. CDR3 sequence reads: CASSRGQGDLNTEAFF. The CDR3 nucleotides are TGTGCCAGCTCCCGCGGACAGGGGGATTTAAACACTGAAGCTTTCTTT.

V gene TRBV4-1 combines with J gene TRBJ2-3, with 11 bases fitting TRBD2. CDR3 length equals 17 residues. Germline CDR1 and CDR2: MGHRA and YSYEKL. The junction had 9 bases not matched to a gene; V was cut back by 3 bases and J by 4 bases. The CDR3: CASSHLPGLADPDTQYF. The CDR3 region has the DNA TGCGCCAGCAGCCACCTACCGGGACTAGCGGACCCAGATACGCAGTATTTT.

Of note for this clone: The same CDR3 can be traced to other DNA sequences in this sample. The chain couples TRBV9 to TRBJ2-1, with 14 bases fitting TRBD2. This CDR3 has 15 residues. V shed 4 bases and J 8 bases; nucleotides not matched to a gene: 5. Germline lookup yields CDR1 SGDLS and CDR2 YYNGEE. The CDR3 coding sequence is TGTGCCAGCAGCCAAGGGACTAGCGGGAGAGATGAGCAGTTCTTC. Translated: CASSQGTSGRDEQFF.

The chain employs TRBV7-9 and TRBJ1-3; D remains ambiguous. V was shortened by 3 bases and J by 0 bases, with 3 bases between the two germline ends. This CDR3 is 13 amino acids long. Germline-derived CDR1 and CDR2 are SEHNR and FQNEAQ (reference sequence). In DNA form, the CDR3 reads TGTGCCAGCAGCTTTTACTCTGGAAACACCATATATTTT. Its protein is CASSFYSGNTIYF.

V and J are TRBV3-1 (or the pseudogene TRBV3-2) and TRBJ2-3; 7 bases are a match to TRBD2. CDR3 length: 19 amino acids. Looked up from germline, CDR1 is LGHDT and CDR2 is YNNKEL (reference sequence). Losses at the gene ends were 0 bases for V and 8 bases for J; bases not matched to a gene: 20. The CDR3 DNA reads TGTGCCAGCAGCCAAGACCCCGGGTTAGCGGGTCGTGGGGGTGCTACGCAGTATTTT. Translation: CASSQDPGLAGRGGATQYF.

The rearrangement uses TRBV27 and TRBJ2-7; the D gene is possibly TRBD1 (6 bases). The CDR3 has 12 amino acids. Between the trimmed V and J ends, which lost 1 base and 6 bases, there was a span of 7 bases. Germline assignment: CDR1 MNHEY and CDR2 SMNVEV (reference sequence). CDR3 nucleotide sequence: TGTGCCAGCAGTTTATTGGGGGCCGAGCAGTACTTC. This codes for CASSLLGAEQYF.

The chain has TRBV11-1 and TRBJ2-7; tentatively, D is TRBD2 (5 bases). V was pared by 0 bases and J by 6 bases, with 18 bases between. Germline loops: CDR1 SGHAT, CDR2 FQDESV (reference sequence). This CDR3 has 16 amino acids. The CDR3 sequence: CASSLAHAGAASEQYF. The DNA for the CDR3 is TGTGCCAGCAGCTTAGCGCATGCCGGAGCGGCGTCCGAGCAGTACTTC.

This clone showed up just once. The chain is built from TRBV2 and TRBJ1-6; no definite D call. Trimming removed 6 bases at V and 5 bases at J, with 11 bases between. CDR1 and CDR2 (germline): SNHLY, FYNNEI. The CDR3 is 14 residues long. CDR3 protein: CASRGLSNNSPLHF. The CDR3 DNA is TGTGCCAGCAGAGGACTGAGCAATAATTCACCCCTCCACTTT.